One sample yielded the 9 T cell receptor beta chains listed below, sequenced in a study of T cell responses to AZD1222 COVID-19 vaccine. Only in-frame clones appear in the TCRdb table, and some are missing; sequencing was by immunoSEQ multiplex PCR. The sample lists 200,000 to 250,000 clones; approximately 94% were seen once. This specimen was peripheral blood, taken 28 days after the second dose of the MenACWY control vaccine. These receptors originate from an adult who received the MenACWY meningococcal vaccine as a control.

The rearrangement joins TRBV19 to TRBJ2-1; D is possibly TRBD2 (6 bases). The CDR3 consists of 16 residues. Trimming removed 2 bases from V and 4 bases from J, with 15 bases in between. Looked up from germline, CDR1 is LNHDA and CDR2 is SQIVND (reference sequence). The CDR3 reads CASSIISGVGYNEQFF. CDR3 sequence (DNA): TGTGCCAGTAGTATAATTTCGGGAGTCGGATACAATGAGCAGTTCTTC.

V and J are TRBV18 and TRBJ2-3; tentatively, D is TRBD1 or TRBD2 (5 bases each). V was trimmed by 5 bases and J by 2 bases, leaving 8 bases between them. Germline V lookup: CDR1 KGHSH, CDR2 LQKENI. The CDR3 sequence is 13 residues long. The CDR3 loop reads CASSSGTTDTQYF. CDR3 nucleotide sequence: TGTGCCAGCTCATCCGGGACCACAGATACGCAGTATTTT.

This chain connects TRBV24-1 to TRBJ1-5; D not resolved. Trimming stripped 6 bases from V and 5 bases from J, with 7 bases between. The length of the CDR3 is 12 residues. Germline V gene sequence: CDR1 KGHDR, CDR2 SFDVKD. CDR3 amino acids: CATSSQDQPQHF. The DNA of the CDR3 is TGTGCCACCAGTTCCCAGGATCAGCCCCAGCATTTT.

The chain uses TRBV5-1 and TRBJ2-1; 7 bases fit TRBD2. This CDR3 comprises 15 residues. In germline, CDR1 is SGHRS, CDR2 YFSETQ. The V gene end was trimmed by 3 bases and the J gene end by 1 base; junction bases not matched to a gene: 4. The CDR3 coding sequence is TGCGCCAGCAGCTCGGGAGGTACTTCCTACAATGAGCAGTTCTTC. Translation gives CASSSGGTSYNEQFF.

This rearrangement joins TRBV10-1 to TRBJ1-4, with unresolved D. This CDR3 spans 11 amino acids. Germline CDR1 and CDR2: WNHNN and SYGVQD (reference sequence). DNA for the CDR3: TGCGCTGGCTGGAGGGTTGAAAAACTGTTTTTT. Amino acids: CAGWRVEKLFF.

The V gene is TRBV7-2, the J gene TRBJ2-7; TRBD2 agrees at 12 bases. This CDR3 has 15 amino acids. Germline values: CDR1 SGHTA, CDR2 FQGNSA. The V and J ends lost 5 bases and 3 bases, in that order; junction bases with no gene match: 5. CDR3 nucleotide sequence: TGTGCCAGCAGCCGGACTAGCGGGAATATCTACGAGCAGTACTTC. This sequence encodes CASSRTSGNIYEQYF.

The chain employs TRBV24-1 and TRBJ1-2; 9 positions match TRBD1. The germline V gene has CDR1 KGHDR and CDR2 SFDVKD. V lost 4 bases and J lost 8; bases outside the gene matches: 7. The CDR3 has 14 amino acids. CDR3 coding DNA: TGTGCCACCAGTGACCCAACAGGGGGCAGAGGCTACACCTTC. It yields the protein CATSDPTGGRGYTF.

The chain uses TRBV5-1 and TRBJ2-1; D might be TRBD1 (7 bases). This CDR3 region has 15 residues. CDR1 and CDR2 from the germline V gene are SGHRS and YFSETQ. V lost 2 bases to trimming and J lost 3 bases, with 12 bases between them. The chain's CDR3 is CASSLAGGNYNEQFF. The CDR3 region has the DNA TGCGCCAGCAGCTTAGCAGGGGGGAACTACAATGAGCAGTTCTTC.

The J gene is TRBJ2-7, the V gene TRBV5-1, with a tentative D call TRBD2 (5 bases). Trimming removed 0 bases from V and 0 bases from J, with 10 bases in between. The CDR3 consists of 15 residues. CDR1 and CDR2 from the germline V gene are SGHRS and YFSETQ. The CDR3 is CASSLGAGLSYEQYF. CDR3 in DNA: TGCGCCAGCAGCTTGGGTGCAGGACTCTCCTACGAGCAGTACTTC.